A selection of T cell receptor beta chains follows, all from one sample in a study of cytomegalovirus exposure and HLA in healthy donors. Data came from immunoSEQ multiplex PCR; TCRdb stores just in-frame clones and leaves some out. The table lists under 150,000 clones, over 70% of them singletons. The source material was PBMCs. Every receptor here comes from a woman aged 40 to 50 in good health and CMV-seronegative. CDR3s include the opening cysteine and the closing phenylalanine or tryptophan. Fields, in order: D gene, J gene, clone size, V gene, CDR3 protein, CDR3 DNA. D genes are given only for firm matches. Size is omitted from some rows. Given values are once, few, many or a class for expanded clones.

D gene: NA; J gene: TRBJ1-1; clone size: once; V gene: TRBV6-1; CDR3 protein: CASSEMNGRLIEAFF; CDR3 DNA: TGTGCCAGCAGTGAAATGAATGGGAGATTAATTGAAGCTTTCTTT
D gene: NA; J gene: TRBJ1-5; clone size: NA; V gene: TRBV12-5; CDR3 protein: CASVLGAKRQNSNQPQHF; CDR3 DNA: TGTGCTAGTGTTTTGGGGGCAAAAAGACAAAATAGCAATCAGCCCCAGCATTTT
D gene: NA; J gene: TRBJ1-1; clone size: once; V gene: TRBV5-1; CDR3 protein: CASGVGQMNTEAFF; CDR3 DNA: TGCGCCAGCGGTGTCGGACAGATGAACACTGAAGCTTTCTTT
D gene: NA; J gene: TRBJ1-6; clone size: NA; V gene: TRBV7-9; CDR3 protein: CASRRGGDNSPLHF; CDR3 DNA: TGTGCCAGCCGCCGTGGAGGGGATAATTCACCCCTCCACTTT
D gene: NA; J gene: TRBJ2-3; clone size: NA; V gene: TRBV5-6; CDR3 protein: CASSPGSRDTQYF; CDR3 DNA: TGTGCCAGCAGCCCCGGGAGTCGTGATACGCAGTATTTT
D gene: NA; J gene: TRBJ1-3; clone size: NA; V gene: TRBV10-3; CDR3 protein: CASLQDQTGNTIYF; CDR3 DNA: TGTGCCAGCCTACAGGACCAGACAGGAAACACCATATATTTT
D gene: TRBD1; J gene: TRBJ1-4; clone size: NA; V gene: TRBV5-5; CDR3 protein: CASSGRDRGWELFF; CDR3 DNA: TGTGCCAGCAGCGGCCGGGACAGGGGGTGGGAACTGTTTTTT
D gene: NA; J gene: TRBJ1-5; clone size: NA; V gene: TRBV16; CDR3 protein: CASSRGVDPSLQHF; CDR3 DNA: TGTGCCAGCAGTCGGGGGGTGGACCCCTCGCTCCAGCATTTT
D gene: NA; J gene: TRBJ1-1; clone size: NA; V gene: TRBV11-2; CDR3 protein: CASSLGRVESNEAFF; CDR3 DNA: TGTGCCAGCAGCTTAGGGAGGGTAGAGTCCAATGAAGCTTTCTTT
D gene: TRBD1; J gene: TRBJ2-2; clone size: NA; V gene: TRBV5-5; CDR3 protein: CASSLETGVFRTGELFF; CDR3 DNA: TGTGCCAGCAGCTTGGAGACAGGGGTTTTTAGAACCGGGGAGCTGTTTTTT
D gene: TRBD1; J gene: TRBJ1-4; clone size: NA; V gene: TRBV10-3; CDR3 protein: CAISERSGQDEKLFF; CDR3 DNA: TGTGCCATCAGTGAGCGGTCCGGACAGGACGAAAAACTGTTTTTT